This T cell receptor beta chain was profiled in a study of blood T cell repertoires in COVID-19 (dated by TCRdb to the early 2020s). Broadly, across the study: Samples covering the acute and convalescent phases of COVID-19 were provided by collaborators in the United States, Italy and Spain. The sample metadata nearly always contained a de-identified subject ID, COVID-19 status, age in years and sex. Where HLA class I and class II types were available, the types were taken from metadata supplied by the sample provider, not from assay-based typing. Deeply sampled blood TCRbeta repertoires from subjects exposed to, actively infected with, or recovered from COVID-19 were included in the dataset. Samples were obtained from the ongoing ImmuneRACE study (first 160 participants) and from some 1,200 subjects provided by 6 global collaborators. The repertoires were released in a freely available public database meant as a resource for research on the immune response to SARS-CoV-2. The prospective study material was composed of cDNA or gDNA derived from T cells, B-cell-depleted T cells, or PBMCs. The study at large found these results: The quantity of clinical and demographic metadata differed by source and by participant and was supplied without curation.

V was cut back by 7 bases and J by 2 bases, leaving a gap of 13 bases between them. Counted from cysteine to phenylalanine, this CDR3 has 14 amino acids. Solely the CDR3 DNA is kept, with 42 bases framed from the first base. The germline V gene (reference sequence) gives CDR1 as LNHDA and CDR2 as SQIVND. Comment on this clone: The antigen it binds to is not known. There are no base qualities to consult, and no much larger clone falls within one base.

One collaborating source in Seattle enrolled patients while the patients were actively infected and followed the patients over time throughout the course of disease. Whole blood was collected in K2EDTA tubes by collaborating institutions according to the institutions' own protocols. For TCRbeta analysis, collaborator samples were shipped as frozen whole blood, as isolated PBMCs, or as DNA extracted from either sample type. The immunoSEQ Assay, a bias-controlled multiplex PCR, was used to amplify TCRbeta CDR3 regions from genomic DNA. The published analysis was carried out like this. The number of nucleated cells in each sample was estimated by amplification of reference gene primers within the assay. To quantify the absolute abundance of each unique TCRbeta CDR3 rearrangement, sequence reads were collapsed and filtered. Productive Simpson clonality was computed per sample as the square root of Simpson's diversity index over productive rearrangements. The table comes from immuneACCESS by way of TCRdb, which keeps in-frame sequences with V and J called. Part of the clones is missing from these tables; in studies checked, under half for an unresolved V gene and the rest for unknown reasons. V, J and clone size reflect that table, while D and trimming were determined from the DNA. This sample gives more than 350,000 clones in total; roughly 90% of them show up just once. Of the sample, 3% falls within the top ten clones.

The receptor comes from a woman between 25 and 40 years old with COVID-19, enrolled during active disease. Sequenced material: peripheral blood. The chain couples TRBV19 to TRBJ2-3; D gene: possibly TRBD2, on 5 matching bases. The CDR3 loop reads CASTAGLATDTQYF. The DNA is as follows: TGTGCCAGTACAGCCGGACTGGCCACAGATACGCAGTATTTT.